This entry describes one T cell receptor beta chain. The junction does not match germline at one end; this may be a read error. This entry comes from a study of glioma-infiltrating T cells. The germline gives CDR1 MNHNS, CDR2 SASEGT. The CDR3 runs to 14 residues. Using RNA template, CDR3s of TCR alpha and beta were amplified with iRepertoire arm-PCR. Via MiXCR, TCRdb re-called the multiplex PCR reads, giving one row per CDR3 protein. The sample records about 110,000 distinct CDR3 sequences, less than 30% being singletons. Sequenced sample: glioma tissue, nonneoplastic brain tissue, or PBMCs (not recorded which). The J gene is TRBJ1-2, the V gene TRBV6-1; 8 bases match TRBD1. This clonotype was sampled from a human donor with low-grade glioma or glioblastoma, undergoing nonglioma brain surgery, or in good health (not recorded which). The DNA for the CDR3 is TGTGGCAGCAGGCCCCCAGGGGACAGGAGAGGCTACACCTTC. This codes for CGSRPPGDRRGYTF.